Shown below are 6 T cell receptor beta chains from a single sample sequenced in a study of neurological immune-mediated disorders. TCRdb independently ran MiXCR on the 5' RACE reads; one entry per CDR3 protein. This table holds approximately 82,000 distinct CDR3 sequences, 13% found once. The time point was: longitudinal time-point 2. Sequenced material: PBMCs. The origin of the receptors is a female donor with HTLV-1-associated myelopathy (HAM/TSP).

This clonotype has ten or more counts. This chain joins TRBV9 and TRBJ2-1; 8 bases are shared with TRBD2. V lost 0 bases and J lost 5; bases outside the gene matches: 4. CDR1 is SGDLS, CDR2 YYNGEE, per germline. The CDR3 is 15 residues long. The CDR3 loop is CASSVGGGSNNEQFF. The CDR3 coding sequence is TGTGCCAGCAGCGTAGGCGGGGGGTCGAACAATGAGCAGTTCTTC.

This clonotype was seen repeatedly, ten times or more. The J gene is TRBJ1-1, the V gene TRBV7-3; TRBD1 might be the D (5 bases). The germline CDR1 and CDR2 sequences are SGHTA and FQGTGA. V dropped 5 bases and J dropped 1 base, with 17 bases sitting between them. The CDR3 totals 16 residues. The CDR3 region is CASSPRAGGGNTEAFF. CDR3 DNA: TGTGCCAGCAGCCCCCGAGCGGGGGGTGGGAACACTGAAGCTTTCTTT.

The chain uses TRBV5-1 and TRBJ2-3; no definite D call. Germline CDR1 is SGHRS and CDR2 is YFSETQ. V shed 0 bases and J shed 0 bases, with 11 bases lying between them. The CDR3 is 16 residues long. CDR3 loop: CASSLVVGSSTDTQYF. The CDR3 DNA sequence: TGCGCCAGCAGCTTGGTTGTCGGCTCTAGCACAGATACGCAGTATTTT.

This clonotype was seen at least ten times. The chain carries TRBV2 and TRBJ2-3; D perhaps matches TRBD2 (8 bases). The germline gives CDR1 SNHLY, CDR2 FYNNEI. The CDR3 runs 17 residues. Trimming stripped 6 bases from V and 1 base from J, with 20 bases between. CDR3: CASRAREGAKGTDTQYF. CDR3 in DNA: TGTGCCAGCAGGGCCCGGGAGGGGGCGAAAGGCACAGATACGCAGTATTTT.

There are many counts of this clonotype. The gene calls are TRBV19 and TRBJ2-7; 9 nucleotides match TRBD2. Germline V gives CDR1 LNHDA, CDR2 SQIVND (reference sequence). Trimming at V came to 5 bases and at J to 5 bases, leaving 10 bases not matched to a gene. The length of the CDR3 is 15 residues. CDR3 amino acids: CASSLTGTSFHEQYF. CDR3 coding DNA: TGTGCCAGTAGTCTTACCGGGACTAGCTTCCACGAGCAGTACTTC.

This clonotype appeared many times. The rearrangement uses TRBV5-1 and TRBJ1-1; D is unresolved. V was cut by 2 bases and J by 5 bases, with 16 bases left in between. Germline values: CDR1 SGHRS, CDR2 YFSETQ. There are 15 residues in the CDR3. This chain's CDR3 is CASSLNLAGGTEAFF. The CDR3, as DNA: TGCGCCAGCAGCTTAAATTTGGCAGGAGGAACTGAAGCTTTCTTT.